The sequence of this T cell receptor (beta chain) was determined in a study of cytomegalovirus exposure and HLA in healthy donors. Study-wide results and caveats: Reports showed the classifier diagnosing cytomegalovirus status with high specificity and sensitivity.

Libraries were prepared by immunoSEQ multiplex PCR; TCRdb keeps only in-frame clonotypes and omits some of them. This table holds roughly 110,000 clones, about 87% found once. Turning to this clone: The antigen is unknown.

V lost 6 bases and J lost 1; bases outside the gene matches: 13. Germline-derived CDR1 and CDR2 are SGHTA and FQGNSA. The CDR3 has 17 residues. This TCR came from a young woman in good health and CMV-seropositive. The sequenced material came from PBMCs. The chain uses TRBV7-2 and TRBJ2-5; TRBD2 agrees at 8 bases. The CDR3 loop is CASRTTGAGVAQETQYF. CDR3 nucleotide sequence: TGTGCCAGCAGAACGACTGGAGCGGGGGTGGCCCAAGAGACCCAGTACTTC. The full variable domain, in which reference TRBV7-2 and TRBJ2-5 provide the parts outside the CDR3, is GAGVSQSPSNKVTEKGKDVELRCDPISGHTALYWYRQSLGQGLEFLIYFQGNSAPDKSGLPSDRFSAERTGGSVSTLTIQRTQQEDSAVYLCASRTTGAGVAQETQYFGPGTRLLVL.